The source of this T cell receptor (beta chain) is a study of blood T cells in healthy people across ages. Points on this clonotype: Its antigen is unidentified.

The second PCR ran roughly 7 to 12 cycles with a sample-barcoded 5' primer and J-beta primers. TCRdb itself ran the 5' RACE reads through MiXCR, one entry per CDR3 protein. There are about 1.4 million distinct CDR3 sequences in the sample; 59% occur only once, and about 6.3% lies in the top ten. The study's findings and limits: Per million T cells, TCR beta diversity dropped about linearly as age rose. Fewer expanded clones and more diversity marked long-lived versus aged donors.

Sequencing used blood. The clonotype originates from a young man in good health.

CDR3 in amino acids: CASSYPFGQGRMNTEAFF. The CDR3, as DNA: TGTGCCAGCAGTTACCCGTTTGGACAGGGCCGCATGAACACTGAAGCTTTCTTT. The chain uses TRBV6-2 or TRBV6-3 and TRBJ1-1, with TRBD1 identical over 8 bases. The germline gives CDR1 MNHEY, CDR2 SVGEGT. The CDR3 is made up of 18 amino acids. J lost 0 bases, V lost 2 bases, and 11 bases had no gene match.